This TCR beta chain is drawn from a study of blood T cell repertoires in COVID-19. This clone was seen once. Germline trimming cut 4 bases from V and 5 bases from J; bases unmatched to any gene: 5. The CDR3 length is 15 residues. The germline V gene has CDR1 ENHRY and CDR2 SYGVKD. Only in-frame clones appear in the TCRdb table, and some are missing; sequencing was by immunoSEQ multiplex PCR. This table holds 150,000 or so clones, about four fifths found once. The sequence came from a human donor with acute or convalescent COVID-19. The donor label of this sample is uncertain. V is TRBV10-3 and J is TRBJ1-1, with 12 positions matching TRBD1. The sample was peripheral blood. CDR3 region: CAISAGQGARTEAFF. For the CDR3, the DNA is TGTGCCATCAGTGCGGGACAGGGGGCGCGTACTGAAGCTTTCTTT.